What follows is one T cell receptor (beta chain) and its context. No cognate antigen has been identified for it. Base qualities were left out, and no much larger clone turns up one base away. The sample originates from a study of PD-1 blockade in classical Hodgkin lymphoma (TCRdb year 2020). Regarding the complete study: Nivolumab dosing was 3 mg/kg intravenously every 2 weeks, continuing until either disease progression or unacceptable toxicity. To define a peripheral blood immune signature of response to PD-1 blockade in classical Hodgkin lymphoma, the study combined TCR beta sequencing with CyTOF. Points the paper makes about the study in general: By C4D1, a significant rise was seen in CD4+ TCR diversity but not in CD8+ TCR diversity (p=0.0027 vs p=0.16), and the rise was most apparent among complete responders (p=0.02). Lower diversity was seen in patients whose nivolumab began less than 1 year after ASCT, and these patients were left out of later analyses so that immune reconstitution would not confound the results. Baseline TCR diversity was reported as lower in newly diagnosed patients than in healthy donors, and lower still in relapsed/refractory patients. Baseline diversity similar to that of newly diagnosed patients was observed in trial patients achieving complete response, whereas significantly lower diversity was observed in partial responders and progressors. The study was limited to a single clinical trial cohort, and causes of repertoire differences, possibly disease activity or prior therapy, remained undefined.

The Qiagen DNeasy kit was used to extract genomic DNA both from unsorted PBMCs and from the negatively selected CD4+ and CD8+ fractions. Using primers that anneal to V and J segments, immunoSEQ multiplex PCR amplified the TCR beta CDR3 regions. Amplification bias was minimized using a synthetic immune receptor repertoire, and residual bias was removed computationally after sequencing. Under the source paper's analysis protocol: Custom Python scripts were used to quantify repertoire diversity as the Shannon entropy index. Unsorted, CD4+ and CD8+ repertoires were analyzed separately, except for combined analyses in which CD4+ and CD8+ sequences were merged in silico. A clone counted as expanded when the clone's frequency after treatment rose at least 2-fold relative to C1D1, and clones undetected at baseline were given a pseudocount of 0.5. Clones with 0 or 1 copy at C1D1 were defined as singleton clones, while clones with 2 or more copies were defined as non-singleton clones. By matching protein sequences in sorted samples from the same patient, clones expanded in unsorted samples were annotated as CD4+, CD8+ or unknown. Wilcoxon tests were applied to paired samples to test diversity changes from C1D1 to C4D1. What TCRdb holds here is the immuneACCESS table cut down to in-frame rearrangements. Part of the clones is not present; checked against another copy, under half of the missing clones reflect an unresolved V gene, and the others are unexplained. D and trimming were read from the DNA, whereas the V and J calls and clone size are those reported in that table. Across this sample there are about 18,000 clones, with around 79% seen only once. About a sixth of the sample belongs to the ten largest clones.

What the time point label conveys for this sample: cycle 2 day 1 (C2D1) of nivolumab. Relapse after autologous stem cell transplantation had occurred in all trial patients, and cohorts A, B and C were distinguished by prior brentuximab vedotin exposure. A total of fewer than 70 patients with relapsed/refractory classical Hodgkin lymphoma made up the trial cohort, and each patient's best overall response was complete response, partial response or progressive disease. In the multi-cohort phase II CheckMate 205 trial, trial patients received single-agent nivolumab. An independent review committee assessed best overall response using the 2007 International Working Group response criteria. Trial PBMCs were obtained immediately prior to nivolumab initiation (C1D1) and on therapy at cycle 2 day 1 and cycle 4 day 1. After peripheral blood was drawn into 8 mL Vacutainer Cell Preparation Tubes, PBMCs were isolated by centrifugation and then cryopreserved.

Counted from cysteine to phenylalanine, this CDR3 has 14 amino acids. Of all the DNA, just the CDR3 is kept, 42 bases in frame from base 1. Between the V and J ends, shortened by 5 bases and 5 bases respectively, the junction contains 15 bases. CDR1 and CDR2, per the germline V gene (reference sequence), are GTSNPN and SVGIG. This TCR was recovered from a human donor with classical Hodgkin lymphoma. This chain joins TRBV30 to TRBJ2-2; the D segment could be TRBD2, given 7 matching bases. Sequenced here: peripheral blood mononuclear cells (PBMCs), sampled before the second cycle of nivolumab. The CDR3 in this case is CAWEGGVETGELFF. The nucleotides are TGTGCCTGGGAAGGGGGGGTAGAAACCGGGGAGCTGTTTTTT.